Here is one T cell receptor (beta chain) with its context. Its antigen target is currently unknown. Compared with germline, one end of the junction differs, possibly owing to a read error. The sample is drawn from a study of shared T cell receptors in the human thymus listed by TCRdb under 2021. Background on the whole study: The study examined how self-reactive, shared T-cell receptor alpha chains are generated in the human thymus.

In the germline V gene (reference sequence), CDR1 corresponds to SGHNT and CDR2 to YYREEE. The cysteine opens and the phenylalanine closes a CDR3 of 11 amino acids. The entry retains the CDR3 DNA only, 33 bases that are in frame from base 1. The receptor library was made with the immunoSEQ multiplex PCR assay. In TCRdb, the immuneACCESS table is reduced to in-frame sequences with V and J assigned. These tables do not hold every clone; where another copy was compared, an unresolved V gene accounts for under half, and the others remain unexplained. The sample table contains hundreds of thousands of clones; only one count was recorded for about 90% of them. About 0.0094% of the sample is held by the ten biggest clonotypes. This sample was also put to use in a study of human thymus T cells. As that second study puts it: Immunologically healthy infants undergoing open corrective cardiac surgery for congenital heart defects in Finland were used as donors. The thymus tissue came from surgical resects taken out during corrective cardiac surgery. Biased V and J gene segment usage appeared to be present in both thymic and peripheral blood repertoires. The related research reported highly overlapping thymic TCR repertoires among unrelated individuals. The study characterized TCR alpha and beta repertoires from about 8 infant thymus samples and a few related peripheral blood samples. Donor ages ranged from about 6 to 250 days, and the cohort comprised five to seven male and a couple of female infants. Thymocytes were released mechanically from tissue and stored at -70 °C as pellets of about 9-32 million cells. A QIAsymphony instrument was used to extract genomic DNA from frozen cell pellets. The immunoSEQ multiplex PCR assay was used to amplify the TCRB and TCRAD loci from a standardized amount of quality-controlled genomic DNA. The amplicons covered the V(D)J region and were long enough to include the CDR3 and to identify the V and J genes. The amplicons were sequenced on an Illumina platform via the commercial immunoSEQ service. Corrections for primer bias and sequencing errors followed previously described methods, while TCRAD and TCRB definitions were based on the IMGT database. immunoSEQ Analyzer 3.0 and VDJTools were used for repertoire analysis, which covered basic statistics, V/J segment usage, diversity estimates, rarefaction and pairwise overlap. Chao1, ChaoE, Efron-Thisted, Shannon and inverse Simpson indices were used to estimate diversity, which was also estimated on datasets down-sampled to the smallest sample. Repertoire overlap was assessed by strict matching of CDR3 nucleotide sequence, V gene and J gene, and clustering was done by Jaccard-based multidimensional scaling. Thymus samples yielded on average about 810,000 unique TCRB clonotypes, compared with roughly 80,000 from blood samples.

The source of this sequence is a boy under three years old with a congenital heart defect. Donor details come from another sample of the same person, matched by shared clones. Sequenced sample: thymocytes. This chain is built from TRBV5-4 and TRBJ2-7, with no reliable assignment of the D segment. The sequence in DNA is TGTGCCAGCAGCACTGGGCCCGGAATGTCCTTC. Its translation is CASSTGPGMSF.